This T cell receptor beta chain was recorded in a study of relationships among human T cell subsets. General study results and limits: Many CDR3s were shared across Th1, Th2 and regulatory subsets.

Semiquantitative ARM-PCR amplified T cell receptor alpha and beta CDR3 regions from mRNA. Tagged nested gene-specific primers were used first, then communal superprimers amplified exponentially. MiXCR, run by TCRdb on the multiplex PCR reads, gives a single entry per CDR3 protein. The sample includes a few thousand distinct CDR3 sequences, approximately 40% of them seen just once. Germline V gives CDR1 MNHEY, CDR2 SMNVEV (reference sequence). The CDR3 sequence is 14 residues long. The V segment lost 6 bases and the J segment 8 bases; nucleotides outside the gene matches: 9. T cell subsets were isolated with antibody-coated magnetic beads. Activated T cells were isolated as CD45RA-RO-CD69+ cells using anti-CD69 microbeads. This clonotype was observed a handful of times. Its antigen is as yet unknown.

The receptor was derived from a man aged 40-49 years in good health. The V and J genes are TRBV27 and TRBJ2-1, with 8 bases identical to TRBD2. Sequenced: activated T cells sorted from blood. The subset here: CD45RA-RO-CD69+ activated T cells. The CDR3 region has the DNA TGTGCCAGCAGCAAGCGGGAGTACCCCGATGAGCAGTTCTTC. It translates to CASSKREYPDEQFF.